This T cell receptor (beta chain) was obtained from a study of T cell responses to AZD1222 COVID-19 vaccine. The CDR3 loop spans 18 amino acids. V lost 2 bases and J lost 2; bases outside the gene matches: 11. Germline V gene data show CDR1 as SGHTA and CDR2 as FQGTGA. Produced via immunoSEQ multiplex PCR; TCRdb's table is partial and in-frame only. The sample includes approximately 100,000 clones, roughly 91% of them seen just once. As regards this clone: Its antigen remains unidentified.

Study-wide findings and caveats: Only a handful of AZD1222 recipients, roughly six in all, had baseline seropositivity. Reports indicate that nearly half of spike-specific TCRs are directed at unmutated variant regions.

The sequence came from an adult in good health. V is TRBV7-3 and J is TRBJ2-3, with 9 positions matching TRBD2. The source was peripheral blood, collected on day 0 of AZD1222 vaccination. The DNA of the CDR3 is TGTGCCAGCAGCTTATCACCCGCACTAGCGGGTCACACAGATACGCAGTATTTT. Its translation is CASSLSPALAGHTDTQYF. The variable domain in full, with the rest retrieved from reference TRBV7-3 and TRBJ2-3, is GAGVSQTPSNKVTEKGKYVELRCDPISGHTALYWYRQSLGQGPEFLIYFQGTGAADDSGLPNDRFFAVRPEGSVSTLKIQRTERGDSAVYLCASSLSPALAGHTDTQYFGPGTRLTVL.